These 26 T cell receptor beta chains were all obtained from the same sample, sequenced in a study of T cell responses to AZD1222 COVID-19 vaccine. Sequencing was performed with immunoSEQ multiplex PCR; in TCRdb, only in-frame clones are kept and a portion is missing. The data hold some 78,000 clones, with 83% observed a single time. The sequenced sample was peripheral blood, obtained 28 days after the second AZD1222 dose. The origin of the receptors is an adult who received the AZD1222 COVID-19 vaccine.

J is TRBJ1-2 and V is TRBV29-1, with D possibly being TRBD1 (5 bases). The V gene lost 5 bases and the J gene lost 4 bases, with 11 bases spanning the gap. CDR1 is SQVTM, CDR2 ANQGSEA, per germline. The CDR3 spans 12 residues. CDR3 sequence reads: CSVRWRGYGYTF. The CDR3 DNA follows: TGCAGCGTTAGGTGGAGGGGCTATGGCTACACCTTC.

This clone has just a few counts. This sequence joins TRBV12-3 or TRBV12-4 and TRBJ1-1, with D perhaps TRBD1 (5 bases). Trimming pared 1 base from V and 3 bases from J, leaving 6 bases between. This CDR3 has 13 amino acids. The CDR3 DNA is TGTGCCAGCAGTTTAGACAGGTACACTGAAGCTTTCTTT. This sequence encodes CASSLDRYTEAFF.

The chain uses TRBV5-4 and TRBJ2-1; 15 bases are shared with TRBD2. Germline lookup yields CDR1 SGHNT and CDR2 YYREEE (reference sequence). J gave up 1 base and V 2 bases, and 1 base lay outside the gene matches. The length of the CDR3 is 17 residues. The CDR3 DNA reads TGTGCCAGCAGCTTCGGACTAGCGGGAGGGTCCTACAATGAGCAGTTCTTC. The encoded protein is CASSFGLAGGSYNEQFF.

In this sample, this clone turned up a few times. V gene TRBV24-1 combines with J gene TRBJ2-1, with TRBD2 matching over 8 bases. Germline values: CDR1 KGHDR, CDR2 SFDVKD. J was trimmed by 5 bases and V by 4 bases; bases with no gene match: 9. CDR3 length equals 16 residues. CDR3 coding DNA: TGTGCCACCAGTGACCGAGCGGGAGACGGCAACAATGAGCAGTTCTTC. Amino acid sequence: CATSDRAGDGNNEQFF.

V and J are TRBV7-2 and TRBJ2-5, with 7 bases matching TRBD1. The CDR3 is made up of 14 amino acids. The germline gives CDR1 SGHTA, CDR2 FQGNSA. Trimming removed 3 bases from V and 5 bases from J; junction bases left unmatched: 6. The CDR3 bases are TGTGCCAGCAGCTTTGATAGGGGGCTGGAGACCCAGTACTTC. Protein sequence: CASSFDRGLETQYF.

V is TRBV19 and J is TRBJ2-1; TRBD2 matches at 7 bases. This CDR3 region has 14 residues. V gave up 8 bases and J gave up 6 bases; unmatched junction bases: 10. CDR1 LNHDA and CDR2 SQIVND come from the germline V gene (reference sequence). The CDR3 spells CASHGPGLRNEQFF. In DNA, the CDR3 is TGTGCCAGTCACGGGCCGGGACTACGCAATGAGCAGTTCTTC.

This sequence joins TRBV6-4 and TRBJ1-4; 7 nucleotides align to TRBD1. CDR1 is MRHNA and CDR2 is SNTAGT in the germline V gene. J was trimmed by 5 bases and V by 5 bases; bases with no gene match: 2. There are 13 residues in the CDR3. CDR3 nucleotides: TGTGCCAGCAGTAAGGGGGCGAATGAAAAACTGTTTTTT. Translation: CASSKGANEKLFF.

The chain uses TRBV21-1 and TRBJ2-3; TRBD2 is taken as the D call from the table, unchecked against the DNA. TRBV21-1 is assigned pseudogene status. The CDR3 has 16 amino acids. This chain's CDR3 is CASSNLLRSAVPTQYF. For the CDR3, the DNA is TGTGCCAGCAGCAACCTACTTAGGAGCGCCGTCCCGACGCAGTATTTT.

This CDR3 reads CASSLGQGFDTEAFF. In DNA form, the CDR3 reads TGTGCCAGCAGTTTGGGGCAGGGGTTTGACACTGAAGCTTTCTTT. V gene TRBV27 combines with J gene TRBJ1-1, with a tentative D call TRBD1 (6 bases). The CDR3 is 15 residues long. Germline CDR1 MNHEY, CDR2 SMNVEV (reference sequence). V was clipped by 3 bases and J by 3 bases, with 14 bases between them.

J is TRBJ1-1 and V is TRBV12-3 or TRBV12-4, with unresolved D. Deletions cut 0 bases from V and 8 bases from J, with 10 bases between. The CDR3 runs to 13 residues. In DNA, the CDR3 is TGTGCCAGCAGTTTAGCGCCTGCGACAGAAGCTTTCTTT. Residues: CASSLAPATEAFF.

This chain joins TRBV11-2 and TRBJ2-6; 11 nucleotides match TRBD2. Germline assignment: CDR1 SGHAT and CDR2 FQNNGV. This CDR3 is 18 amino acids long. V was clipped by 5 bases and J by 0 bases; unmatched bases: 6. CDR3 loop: CASSNRLAGNSGANVLTF. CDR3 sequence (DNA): TGTGCCAGCAGCAACAGACTAGCGGGGAACTCTGGGGCCAACGTCCTGACTTTC.

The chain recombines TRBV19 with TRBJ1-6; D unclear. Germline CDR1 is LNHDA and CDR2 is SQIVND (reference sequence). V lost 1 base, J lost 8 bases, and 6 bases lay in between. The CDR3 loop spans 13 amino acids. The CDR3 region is CASSIGADSPLHF. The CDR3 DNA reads TGTGCCAGTAGTATAGGGGCAGATTCACCCCTCCACTTT.

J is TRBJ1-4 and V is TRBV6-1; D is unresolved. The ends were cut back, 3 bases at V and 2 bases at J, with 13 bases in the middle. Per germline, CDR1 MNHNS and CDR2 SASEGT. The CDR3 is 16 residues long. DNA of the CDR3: TGTGCCAGCAGTGACCGCGGGCAGCCGACTAATGAAAAACTGTTTTTT. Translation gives CASSDRGQPTNEKLFF.

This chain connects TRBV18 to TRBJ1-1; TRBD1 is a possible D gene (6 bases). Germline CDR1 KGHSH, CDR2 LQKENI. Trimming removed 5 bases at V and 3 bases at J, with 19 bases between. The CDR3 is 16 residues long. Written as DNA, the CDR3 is TGTGCCAGCTCAGTCTACAGGGCTTACGGTTACACTGAAGCTTTCTTT. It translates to CASSVYRAYGYTEAFF.

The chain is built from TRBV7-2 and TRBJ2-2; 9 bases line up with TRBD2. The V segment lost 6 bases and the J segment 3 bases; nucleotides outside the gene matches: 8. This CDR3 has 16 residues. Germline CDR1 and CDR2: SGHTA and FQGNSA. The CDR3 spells CASRAVAGGDTGELFF. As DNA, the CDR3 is TGTGCCAGCAGGGCGGTGGCGGGAGGGGACACCGGGGAGCTGTTTTTT.

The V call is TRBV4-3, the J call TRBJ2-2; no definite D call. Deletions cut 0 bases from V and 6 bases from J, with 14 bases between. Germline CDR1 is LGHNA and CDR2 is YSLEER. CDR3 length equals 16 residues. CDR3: CASSQDLPGVAGELFF. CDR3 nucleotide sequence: TGCGCCAGCAGCCAAGATCTTCCGGGTGTGGCCGGGGAGCTGTTTTTT.

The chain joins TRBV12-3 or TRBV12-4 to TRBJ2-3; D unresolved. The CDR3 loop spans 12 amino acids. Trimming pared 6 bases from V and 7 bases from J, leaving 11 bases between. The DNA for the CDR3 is TGTGCCAGCAGCTACTCGGTGAATACGCAGTATTTT. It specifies CASSYSVNTQYF.

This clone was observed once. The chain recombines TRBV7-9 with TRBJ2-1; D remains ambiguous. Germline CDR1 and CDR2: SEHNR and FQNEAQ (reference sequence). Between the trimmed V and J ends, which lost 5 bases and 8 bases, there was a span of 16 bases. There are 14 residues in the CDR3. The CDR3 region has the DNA TGTGCCAGCAGCCCCTTTCACGTCGTGTATGAGCAGTTCTTC. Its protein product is CASSPFHVVYEQFF.

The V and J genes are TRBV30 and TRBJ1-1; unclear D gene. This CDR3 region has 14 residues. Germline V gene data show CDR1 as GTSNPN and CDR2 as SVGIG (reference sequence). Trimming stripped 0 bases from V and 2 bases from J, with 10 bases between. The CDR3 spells CAWSVVDRNTEAFF. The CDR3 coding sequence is TGTGCCTGGAGTGTTGTAGACCGAAACACTGAAGCTTTCTTT.

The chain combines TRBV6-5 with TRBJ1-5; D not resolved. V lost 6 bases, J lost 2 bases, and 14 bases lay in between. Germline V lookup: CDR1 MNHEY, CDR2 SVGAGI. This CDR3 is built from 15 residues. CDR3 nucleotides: TGTGCCAGCAGCCTGACCTACGAGGGCAATCAGCCCCAGCATTTT. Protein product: CASSLTYEGNQPQHF.

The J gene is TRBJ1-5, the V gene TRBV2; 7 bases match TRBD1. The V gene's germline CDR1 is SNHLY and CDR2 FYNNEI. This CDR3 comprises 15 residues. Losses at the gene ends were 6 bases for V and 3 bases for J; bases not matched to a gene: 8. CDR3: CASSPRGQFNQPQHF. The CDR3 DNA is TGTGCCAGCAGCCCACGGGGACAGTTCAATCAGCCCCAGCATTTT.

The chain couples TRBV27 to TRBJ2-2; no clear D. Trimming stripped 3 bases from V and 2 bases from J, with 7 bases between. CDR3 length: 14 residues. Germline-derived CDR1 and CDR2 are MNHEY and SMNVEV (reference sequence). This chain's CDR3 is CASSFMGNTGELFF. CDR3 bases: TGTGCCAGCAGTTTTATGGGAAACACCGGGGAGCTGTTTTTT.

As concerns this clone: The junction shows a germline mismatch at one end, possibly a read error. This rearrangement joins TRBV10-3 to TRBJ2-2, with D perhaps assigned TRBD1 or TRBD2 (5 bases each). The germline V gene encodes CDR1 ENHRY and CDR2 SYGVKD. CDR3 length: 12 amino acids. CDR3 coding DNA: TGTGCCATCGGTGCCGGGACCGGGGAACTGTTTTTT. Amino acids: CAIGAGTGELFF.

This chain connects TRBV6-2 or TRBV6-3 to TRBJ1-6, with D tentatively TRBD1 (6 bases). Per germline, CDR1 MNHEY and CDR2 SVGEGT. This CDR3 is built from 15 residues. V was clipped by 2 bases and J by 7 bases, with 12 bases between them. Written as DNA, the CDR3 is TGTGCCAGCAGTTACACCCAGGGGAGCAATTCACCCCTCCACTTT. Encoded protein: CASSYTQGSNSPLHF.

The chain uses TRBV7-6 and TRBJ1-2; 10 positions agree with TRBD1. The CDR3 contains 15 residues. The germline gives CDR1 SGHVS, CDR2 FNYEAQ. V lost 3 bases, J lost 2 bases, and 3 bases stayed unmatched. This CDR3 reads CASSLMDRGNYGYTF. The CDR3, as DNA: TGTGCCAGCAGCTTGATGGACAGGGGGAACTATGGCTACACCTTC. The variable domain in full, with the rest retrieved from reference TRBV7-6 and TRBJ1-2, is GAGVSQSPRYKVTKRGQDVALRCDPISGHVSLYWYRQALGQGPEFLTYFNYEAQQDKSGLPNDRFSAERPEGSISTLTIQRTEQRDSAMYRCASSLMDRGNYGYTFGSGTRLTVV.

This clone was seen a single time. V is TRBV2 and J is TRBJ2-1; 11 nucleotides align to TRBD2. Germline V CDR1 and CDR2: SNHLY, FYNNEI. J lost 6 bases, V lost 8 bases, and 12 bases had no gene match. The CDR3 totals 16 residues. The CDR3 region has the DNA TGTGCCAGCCCGAGTAGGGGTAGCGGGAGGGCCAATGAGCAGTTCTTC. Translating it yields CASPSRGSGRANEQFF.